One sample yielded the 27 T cell receptor beta chains listed below, sequenced in a study of T-cell memory formation after mild COVID-19. In TCRdb, the 5' RACE reads were re-called with MiXCR into one record per CDR3 protein. The sample lists 250,000 to 400,000 distinct CDR3 sequences; approximately 14% were seen once. Sequencing input: PBMCs or a T cell subset sorted from them (not recorded which). Receptors originate from a man aged 18 to 35 who had mild COVID-19 (a few samples of this study predate the infection). Cell type and time point are not known.

The V call is TRBV9, the J call TRBJ2-5; TRBD1 matches at 9 bases. With 3 bases clipped from V and 6 bases from J, the junction kept 3 bases outside the gene matches. The germline V gene encodes CDR1 SGDLS and CDR2 YYNGEE. The CDR3 length is 13 residues. The CDR3 region is CASSDGTGKTQYF. The CDR3 DNA follows: TGTGCCAGCAGCGACGGGACAGGGAAGACCCAGTACTTC. The entire variable domain, with the rest obtained from reference TRBV9 and TRBJ2-5, is as follows: DSGVTQTPKHLITATGQRVTLRCSPRSGDLSVYWYQQSLDQGLQFLIQYYNGEERAKGNILERFSAQQFPDLHSELNLSSLELGDSALYFCASSDGTGKTQYFGPGTRLLVL.

This clonotype has more than one count but fewer than ten. The V call is TRBV7-2, the J call TRBJ2-7, with no clear D. This CDR3 comprises 12 residues. Germline V gene lookup returns CDR1 SGHTA and CDR2 FQGNSA. V lost 2 bases and J 0 bases, leaving 2 bases between the germline ends. CDR3 bases: TGTGCCAGCAGCTTATTCTCCTACGAGCAGTACTTC. The encoded protein is CASSLFSYEQYF.

The chain recombines TRBV5-1 with TRBJ2-7; possibly TRBD1 for D (5 bases). Germline CDR1 is SGHRS and CDR2 is YFSETQ. CDR3 length: 14 amino acids. The V and J ends lost 4 bases and 5 bases respectively, with 16 bases between them. The CDR3 DNA is TGCGCCAGCAGCCGGACATACGCTTCGGACGAGCAGTACGTC. It encodes CASSRTYASDEQYV.

This sequence joins TRBV5-4 and TRBJ1-1; D is uncertain. The V gene's germline CDR1 is SGHNT and CDR2 YYREEE (reference sequence). Trimming removed 4 bases from V and 0 bases from J, with 10 bases in between. The CDR3 runs to 14 residues. The CDR3 nucleotides are TGTGCCAGCAGCCAAGCATTGATGAACACTGAAGCTTTCTTT. Translating gives CASSQALMNTEAFF.

This clonotype came up a few times. V and J are TRBV20-1 and TRBJ2-7; possible D gene TRBD1, 5 bases. V was trimmed by 0 bases and J by 2 bases, leaving 11 bases between them. CDR3 size: 14 residues. Germline CDR1 reads DFQATT; CDR2 reads SNEGSKA (reference sequence). The CDR3 reads CSARDSAGTYEQYV. The CDR3 bases are TGCAGTGCTAGAGATTCGGCAGGGACCTACGAGCAGTACGTC.

The rearrangement joins TRBV3-1 to TRBJ1-1; D perhaps matches TRBD1 (5 bases). The germline CDR1 and CDR2 sequences are LGHDT and YNNKEL (reference sequence). V lost 7 bases and J 6 bases, leaving 18 bases between the germline ends. CDR3 length: 14 residues. CDR3 in amino acids: CASTLTAEKAEAFF. The CDR3 nucleotides are TGTGCCAGCACCCTGACAGCGGAAAAGGCTGAAGCTTTCTTT.

V gene TRBV28 combines with J gene TRBJ2-1; 8 bases map to TRBD2. V shed 9 bases, J shed 4 bases, and the junction held 14 bases outside the gene matches. The CDR3 is 16 residues long. Germline V gene lookup returns CDR1 MDHEN and CDR2 SYDVKM. The CDR3 bases are TGTGCCAGTACCGGGACTAGGAGTTCCCTATACAATGAGCAGTTCTTC. Its translation is CASTGTRSSLYNEQFF. Full variable domain (remainder filled in from reference TRBV28 and TRBJ2-1): DVKVTQSSRYLVKRTGEKVFLECVQDMDHENMFWYRQDPGLGLRLIYFSYDVKMKEKGDIPEGYSVSREKKERFSLILESASTNQTSMYLCASTGTRSSLYNEQFFGPGTRLTVL.

This clonotype occurred a few times. The CDR3 protein is CASSFPGQGGETQYF. The CDR3, as DNA: TGTGCCAGCAGCTTTCCGGGACAGGGGGGAGAGACCCAGTACTTC. This chain connects TRBV5-4 to TRBJ2-5, with TRBD1 matching over 11 bases. The CDR3 sequence is 15 residues long. Germline-derived CDR1 and CDR2 are SGHNT and YYREEE (reference sequence). V gave up 2 bases and J gave up 4 bases; unmatched junction bases: 4. Supplemented by reference TRBV5-4 and TRBJ2-5, the full variable domain reads ETGVTQSPTHLIKTRGQQVTLRCSSQSGHNTVSWYQQALGQGPQFIFQYYREEENGRGNFPPRFSGLQFPNYSSELNVNALELDDSALYLCASSFPGQGGETQYFGPGTRLLVL.

This chain joins TRBV18 and TRBJ1-1, with TRBD1 matching over 7 bases. V was pared by 4 bases and J by 3 bases, with 5 bases of the junction left unmatched. Germline loops: CDR1 KGHSH, CDR2 LQKENI. This CDR3 comprises 14 residues. The CDR3 reads CASSRTDRDTEAFF. In nucleotides, the CDR3 is TGTGCCAGCTCACGAACTGACAGGGACACTGAAGCTTTCTTT.

The chain links TRBV7-2 to TRBJ2-3, with 11 bases identical to TRBD2. V lost 3 bases and J lost 2; bases outside the gene matches: 4. CDR3 length: 16 residues. Looked up from germline, CDR1 is SGHTA and CDR2 is FQGNSA. CDR3 coding DNA: TGTGCCAGCAGCTTTTTACTAGCGGGAGACACAGATACGCAGTATTTT. This encodes CASSFLLAGDTDTQYF.

The chain carries TRBV4-3 and TRBJ2-1; 9 nucleotides align to TRBD2. The germline V gene encodes CDR1 LGHNA and CDR2 YSLEER. This CDR3 is built from 16 residues. V trimming: 0 bases; J trimming: 8 bases; junction bases outside the gene matches: 8. CDR3 amino acids: CASSQDLGTSSHEQFF. The CDR3 nucleotides are TGCGCCAGCAGCCAAGACCTCGGGACTAGCTCCCATGAGCAGTTCTTC.

This chain links TRBV7-9 with TRBJ2-1; D might be TRBD2 (6 bases). CDR1 is SEHNR and CDR2 is FQNEAQ in the germline V gene (reference sequence). The CDR3 is made up of 13 amino acids. Trimming removed 3 bases at V and 6 bases at J, with 9 bases between. CDR3 in DNA: TGTGCCAGCAGCTTCTTGGGGGGCAATGAGCAGTTCTTC. It yields the protein CASSFLGGNEQFF.

This clonotype was counted many times. CDR3 coding DNA: TGCGCCAGCAGTCCCTACGGGGGAAATGAGCAGTTCTTC. Protein sequence: CASSPYGGNEQFF. The chain uses TRBV5-1 and TRBJ2-1, with a possible D match to TRBD2 (6 bases). The CDR3 has 13 amino acids. From germline, CDR1 is SGHRS and CDR2 YFSETQ. V was shortened by 5 bases and J by 7 bases, with 13 bases between the two germline ends.

The genes are TRBV18 and TRBJ2-7; 12 bases match TRBD1. The CDR3 loop spans 16 amino acids. CDR1 and CDR2 (germline): KGHSH, LQKENI. V gave up 3 bases and J gave up 3 bases; unmatched junction bases: 6. The CDR3 sequence: CASSPRDRGQLYEQYV. The CDR3 nucleotides are TGTGCCAGCTCACCCCGGGACAGGGGGCAACTCTACGAGCAGTACGTC.

This clonotype has at least ten counts. Germline and junction disagree at one end, which may indicate a read error. The V call is TRBV7-9, the J call TRBJ2-6, with D unresolved. Looked up from germline, CDR1 is SEHNR and CDR2 is FQNEAQ (reference sequence). This CDR3 contains 15 residues. The CDR3 nucleotides read TGTGCCAGCAGTTTAGGGAACTCTGGGGCCAACGTCCTGACTTTC. Translation: CASSLGNSGANVLTF.

This clonotype was seen only a few times. The rearrangement joins TRBV30 to TRBJ2-1, with 8 positions matching TRBD2. CDR3 size: 14 residues. The V segment lost 2 bases and the J segment 8 bases; nucleotides outside the gene matches: 8. CDR1 is GTSNPN, CDR2 SVGIG, per germline (reference sequence). CDR3 protein: CAWSRLAGRDEQFF. The CDR3 coding sequence is TGTGCCTGGAGTAGGCTAGCGGGTAGGGATGAGCAGTTCTTC.

The chain uses TRBV20-1 and TRBJ2-7, with TRBD1 matching over 7 bases. In germline, CDR1 is DFQATT, CDR2 SNEGSKA (reference sequence). V lost 6 bases, J lost 6 bases, and 11 bases stayed unmatched. The CDR3 totals 13 residues. CDR3 DNA: TGCAGTGCCCCGAGACAGGGTCTCGTCGAGCAGTACGTC. Protein product: CSAPRQGLVEQYV.

This chain uses TRBV5-5 with TRBJ1-3; 8 bases are shared with TRBD1. CDR1 is SGHKS and CDR2 is YYEKEE in the germline V gene (reference sequence). This CDR3 contains 15 residues. The V gene end was trimmed by 4 bases and the J gene end by 0 bases; junction bases not matched to a gene: 3. This chain's CDR3 is CASSRTGNSGNTIYF. CDR3 nucleotide sequence: TGTGCCAGCAGCAGGACAGGGAACTCTGGAAACACCATATATTTT.

The chain carries TRBV2 and TRBJ2-7; D tentatively reads TRBD1 or TRBD2 (5 bases each). Germline CDR1 is SNHLY and CDR2 is FYNNEI. This CDR3 is 14 amino acids long. V was clipped by 6 bases and J by 4 bases, with 16 bases between them. The CDR3, as DNA: TGTGCCAGCAGGGGGGACCCGACAGATTACGAGCAGTACTTC. Translating gives CASRGDPTDYEQYF.

The chain links TRBV5-1 to TRBJ2-3; a weak D match, TRBD1 (6 bases). V lost 7 bases and J 3 bases, leaving 15 bases between the germline ends. The CDR3 has 14 residues. Germline CDR1 reads SGHRS; CDR2 reads YFSETQ. This CDR3 reads CASGPGQSTDTQYF. The CDR3 DNA reads TGCGCCAGCGGTCCCGGACAGTCGACAGATACGCAGTATTTT. The whole variable domain, filled in from reference TRBV5-1 and TRBJ2-3, reads KAGVTQTPRYLIKTRGQQVTLSCSPISGHRSVSWYQQTPGQGLQFLFEYFSETQRNKGNFPGRFSGRQFSNSRSEMNVSTLELGDSALYLCASGPGQSTDTQYFGPGTRLTVL.

The chain has TRBV11-2 and TRBJ2-7; D is ambiguous. The germline V and J ends were trimmed by 5 bases and 6 bases, with 14 bases remaining between them. Germline loops: CDR1 SGHAT, CDR2 FQNNGV. The CDR3 has 13 residues. CDR3 in DNA: TGTGCCAGCAGCCTCCACAGCGTTCCCGAGCAGTACTTC. This codes for CASSLHSVPEQYF.

This clonotype occurred a few times. The J gene is TRBJ1-6, the V gene TRBV28, with a possible D match to TRBD1 (5 bases). The length of the CDR3 is 14 residues. V lost 6 bases and J lost 12, with 18 bases in between. Germline CDR1 reads MDHEN; CDR2 reads SYDVKM. The CDR3 DNA is TGTGCCAGCAGGCACCGGGACGGGAACCTACCCCTCCACTTT. This gives the protein CASRHRDGNLPLHF.

The rearrangement uses TRBV11-2 and TRBJ2-5; the D is unclear. Germline V CDR1 and CDR2: SGHAT, FQNNGV. Trimming removed 0 bases at V and 4 bases at J, with 6 bases between. CDR3 length: 13 residues. CDR3 DNA: TGTGCCAGCAGCTTAGATCCTTCAGAGACCCAGTACTTC. Translating it yields CASSLDPSETQYF.

This clonotype was seen a few times. This chain links TRBV29-1 with TRBJ2-1, with D perhaps matching TRBD1 (5 bases). V was pared by 7 bases and J by 9 bases, with 16 bases between. This CDR3 has 12 residues. Per germline, CDR1 SQVTM and CDR2 ANQGSEA. Written as DNA, the CDR3 is TGCAGCGCCTTTTGGCAGGGTGGTGAGCAGTTCTTC. Translated, it gives CSAFWQGGEQFF.

The J gene is TRBJ2-6, the V gene TRBV4-1, with TRBD2 identical over 13 bases. CDR1 MGHRA and CDR2 YSYEKL come from the germline V gene. This CDR3 contains 21 residues. J was trimmed by 0 bases and V by 3 bases; bases with no gene match: 11. The CDR3 region has the DNA TGCGCCAGCAGCCACCCTCCGGGACTAGCGGGGCTAAGCTCTGGGGCCAACGTCCTGACTTTC. Its translation: CASSHPPGLAGLSSGANVLTF.

The rearrangement links TRBV24-1 to TRBJ2-7; D ambiguous. CDR1 is KGHDR, CDR2 SFDVKD, per germline. This CDR3 contains 14 residues. Trimming took 9 bases from V and 3 from J, leaving 17 bases between them. CDR3 residues: CATGDGVHFYEQYF. The DNA of the CDR3 is TGTGCCACCGGAGACGGTGTCCACTTCTACGAGCAGTACTTC.

This clonotype appeared a few times. This chain joins TRBV15 and TRBJ2-5; TRBD1 matches at 8 bases. Germline trimming cut 3 bases from V and 1 base from J; bases unmatched to any gene: 4. CDR1 and CDR2 (germline): LNHNV, YYDKDF (reference sequence). The CDR3 runs to 15 residues. CDR3 sequence: CATSRPQGAQETQYF. For the CDR3, the DNA is TGTGCCACCAGCAGGCCCCAGGGGGCCCAAGAGACCCAGTACTTC.